In its sample, the clone carrying this TCR beta chain was seen many times. The target antigen is unknown. For repertoire sequencing, the TCR beta CDR3 regions were amplified from RNA transcripts. Amplification began with first-round RT-PCR using HTBI primers, then second-round multiplex PCR was performed. Using its own MiXCR run on the multiplex PCR reads, TCRdb lists one record per CDR3 protein. This table has 300,000 to 400,000 distinct CDR3 sequences, roughly 17% appearing once. The data derive from a study of Graves' ophthalmopathy and Graves' hyperthyroidism. V shed 0 bases, J shed 4 bases, and the junction held 2 bases outside the gene matches. CDR1 and CDR2 (germline): LGHNA, YNFKEQ. The CDR3 sequence is 15 residues long. Disease in donors with ophthalmopathy had moderate-to-severe activity, CAS ≥3, NOSPECS ≥4 and under 3 months' duration. Lactation, pregnancy, uncontrolled infections and other autoimmune diseases were all grounds for excluding patients. PBMCs originated in around 11 ml of fresh peripheral blood.

Study results and caveats: Blood also harbored most expanded thyroid clonotypes above 0.001 frequency.

The receptor's source is an adult man with Graves' ophthalmopathy. This sequence joins TRBV4-2 and TRBJ2-7, with 11 bases fitting TRBD1. Sequenced sample: peripheral blood. The CDR3 spells CASSQEGQGDYEQYF. The CDR3 DNA is TGTGCCAGCAGCCAAGAGGGACAGGGGGATTACGAGCAGTACTTC.